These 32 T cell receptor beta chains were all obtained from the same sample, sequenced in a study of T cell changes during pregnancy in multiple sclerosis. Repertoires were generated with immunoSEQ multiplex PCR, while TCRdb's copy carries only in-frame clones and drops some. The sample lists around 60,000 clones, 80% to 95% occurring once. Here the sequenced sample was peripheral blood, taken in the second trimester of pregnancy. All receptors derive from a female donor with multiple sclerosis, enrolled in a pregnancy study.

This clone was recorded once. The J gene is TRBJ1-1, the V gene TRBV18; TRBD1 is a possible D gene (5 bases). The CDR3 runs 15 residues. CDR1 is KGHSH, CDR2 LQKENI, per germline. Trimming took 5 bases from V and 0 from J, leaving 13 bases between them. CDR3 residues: CASSSGGQMNTEAFF. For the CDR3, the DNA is TGTGCCAGCTCATCCGGGGGTCAGATGAACACTGAAGCTTTCTTT.

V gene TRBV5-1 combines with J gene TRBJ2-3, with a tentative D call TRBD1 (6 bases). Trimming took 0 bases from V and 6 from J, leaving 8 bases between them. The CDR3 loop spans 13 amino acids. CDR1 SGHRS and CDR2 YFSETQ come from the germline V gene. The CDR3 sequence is CASSLGRGDTQYF. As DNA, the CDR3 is TGCGCCAGCAGCTTGGGCAGGGGTGATACGCAGTATTTT. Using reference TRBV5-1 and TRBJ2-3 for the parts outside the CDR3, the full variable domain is KAGVTQTPRYLIKTRGQQVTLSCSPISGHRSVSWYQQTPGQGLQFLFEYFSETQRNKGNFPGRFSGRQFSNSRSEMNVSTLELGDSALYLCASSLGRGDTQYFGPGTRLTVL.

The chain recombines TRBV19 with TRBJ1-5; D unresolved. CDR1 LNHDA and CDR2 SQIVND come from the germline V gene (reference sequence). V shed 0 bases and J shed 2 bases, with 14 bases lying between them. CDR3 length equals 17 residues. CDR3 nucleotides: TGTGCCAGTAGTATAGATCCGGATTTTCGGGGCAATCAGCCCCAGCATTTT. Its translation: CASSIDPDFRGNQPQHF.

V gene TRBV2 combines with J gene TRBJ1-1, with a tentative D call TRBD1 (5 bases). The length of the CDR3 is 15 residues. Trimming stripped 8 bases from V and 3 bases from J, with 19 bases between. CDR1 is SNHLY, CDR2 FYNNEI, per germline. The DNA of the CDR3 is TGTGCCAGCCGTCCATCCGCGACAGCACACACTGAAGCTTTCTTT. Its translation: CASRPSATAHTEAFF.

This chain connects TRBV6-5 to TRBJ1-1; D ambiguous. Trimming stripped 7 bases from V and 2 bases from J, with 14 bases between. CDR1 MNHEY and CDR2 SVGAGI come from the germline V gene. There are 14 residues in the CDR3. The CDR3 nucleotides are TGTGCCAGCATCCCCGGTGAGGGTAACACTGAAGCTTTCTTT. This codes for CASIPGEGNTEAFF.

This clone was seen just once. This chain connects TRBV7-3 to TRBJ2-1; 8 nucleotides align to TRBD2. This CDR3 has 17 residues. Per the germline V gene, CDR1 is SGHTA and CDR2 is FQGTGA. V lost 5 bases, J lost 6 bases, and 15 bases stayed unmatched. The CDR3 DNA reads TGTGCCAGCAGCCTCCATCCCGGGACTAGGGACCGCAATGAGCAGTTCTTC. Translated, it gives CASSLHPGTRDRNEQFF.

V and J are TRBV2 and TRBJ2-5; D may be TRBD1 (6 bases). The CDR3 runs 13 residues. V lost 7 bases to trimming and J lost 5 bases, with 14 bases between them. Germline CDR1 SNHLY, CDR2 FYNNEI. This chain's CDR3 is CASKVDRSETQYF. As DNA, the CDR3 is TGTGCCAGCAAGGTCGACAGGTCGGAGACCCAGTACTTC.

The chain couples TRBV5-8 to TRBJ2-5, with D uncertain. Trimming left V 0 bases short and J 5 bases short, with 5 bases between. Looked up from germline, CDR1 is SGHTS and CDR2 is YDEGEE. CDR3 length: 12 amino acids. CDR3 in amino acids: CASSLVQETQYF. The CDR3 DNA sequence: TGTGCCAGCAGCTTGGTCCAGGAGACCCAGTACTTC.

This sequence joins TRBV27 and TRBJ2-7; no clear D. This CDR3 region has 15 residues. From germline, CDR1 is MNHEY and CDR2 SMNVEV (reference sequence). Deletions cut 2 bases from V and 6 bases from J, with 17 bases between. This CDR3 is CASSLTARYLLEQYF. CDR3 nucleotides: TGTGCCAGCAGTTTAACGGCCAGGTACCTCCTCGAGCAGTACTTC.

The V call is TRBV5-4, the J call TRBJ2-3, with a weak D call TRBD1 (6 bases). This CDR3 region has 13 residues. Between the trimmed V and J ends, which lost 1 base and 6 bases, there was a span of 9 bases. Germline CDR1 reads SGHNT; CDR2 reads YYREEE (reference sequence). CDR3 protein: CASSLKGDDTQYF. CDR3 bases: TGTGCCAGCAGCTTGAAGGGGGACGATACGCAGTATTTT.

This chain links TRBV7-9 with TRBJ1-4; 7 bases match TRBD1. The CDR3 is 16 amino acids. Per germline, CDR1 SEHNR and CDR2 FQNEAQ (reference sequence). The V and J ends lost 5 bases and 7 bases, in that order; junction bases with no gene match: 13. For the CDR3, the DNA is TGTGCCAGCAGCCCAACCAGGGGGGCGGCTAGTGAAAAACTGTTTTTT. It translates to CASSPTRGAASEKLFF.

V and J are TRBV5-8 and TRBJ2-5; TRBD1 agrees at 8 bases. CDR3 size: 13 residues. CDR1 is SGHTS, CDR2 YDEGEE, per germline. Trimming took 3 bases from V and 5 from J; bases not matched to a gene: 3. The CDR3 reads CASSWNRGETQYF. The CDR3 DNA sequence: TGTGCCAGCAGCTGGAACAGGGGGGAGACCCAGTACTTC.

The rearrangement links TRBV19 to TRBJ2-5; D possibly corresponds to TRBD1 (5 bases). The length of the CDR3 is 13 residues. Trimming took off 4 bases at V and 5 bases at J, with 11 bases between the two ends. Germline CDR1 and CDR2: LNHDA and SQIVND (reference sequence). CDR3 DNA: TGTGCCAGTAGTAGACAGTTCCCGGAGACCCAGTACTTC. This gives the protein CASSRQFPETQYF. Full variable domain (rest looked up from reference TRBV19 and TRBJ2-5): DGGITQSPKYLFRKEGQNVTLSCEQNLNHDAMYWYRQDPGQGLRLIYYSQIVNDFQKGDIAEGYSVSREKKESFPLTVTSAQKNPTAFYLCASSRQFPETQYFGPGTRLLVL.

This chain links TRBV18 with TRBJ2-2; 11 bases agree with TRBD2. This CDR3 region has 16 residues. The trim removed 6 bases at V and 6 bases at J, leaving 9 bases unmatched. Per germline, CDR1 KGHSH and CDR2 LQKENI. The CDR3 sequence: CASSLLAGVLAGELFF. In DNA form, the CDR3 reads TGTGCCAGCTCTCTACTAGCGGGAGTTCTCGCCGGGGAGCTGTTTTTT.

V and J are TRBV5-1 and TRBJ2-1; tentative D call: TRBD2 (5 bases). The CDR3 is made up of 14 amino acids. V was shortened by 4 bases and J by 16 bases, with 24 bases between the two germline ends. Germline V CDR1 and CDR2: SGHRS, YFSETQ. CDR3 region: CASSLAEPTSFFFF. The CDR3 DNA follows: TGCGCCAGCAGCCTAGCCGAGCCTACCTCGTTTTTCTTCTTC. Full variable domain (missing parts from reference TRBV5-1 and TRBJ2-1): KAGVTQTPRYLIKTRGQQVTLSCSPISGHRSVSWYQQTPGQGLQFLFEYFSETQRNKGNFPGRFSGRQFSNSRSEMNVSTLELGDSALYLCASSLAEPTSFFFFGPGTRLTVL.

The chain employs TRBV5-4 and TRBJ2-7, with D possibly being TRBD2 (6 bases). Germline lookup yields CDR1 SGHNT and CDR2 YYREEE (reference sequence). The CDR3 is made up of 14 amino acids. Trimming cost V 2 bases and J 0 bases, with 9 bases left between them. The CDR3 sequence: CASSFAGSSYEQYF. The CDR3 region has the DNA TGTGCCAGCAGCTTCGCGGGAAGCTCCTACGAGCAGTACTTC.

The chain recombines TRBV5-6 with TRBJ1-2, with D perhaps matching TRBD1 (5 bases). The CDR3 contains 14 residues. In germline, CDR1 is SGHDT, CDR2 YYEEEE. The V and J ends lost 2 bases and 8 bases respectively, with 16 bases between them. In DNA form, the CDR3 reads TGTGCCAGCAGCTTCGGTGTAGGGGATGGCGGCTACACCTTC. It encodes CASSFGVGDGGYTF. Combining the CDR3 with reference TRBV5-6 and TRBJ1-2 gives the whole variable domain DAGVTQSPTHLIKTRGQQVTLRCSPKSGHDTVSWYQQALGQGPQFIFQYYEEEERQRGNFPDRFSGHQFPNYSSELNVNALLLGDSALYLCASSFGVGDGGYTFGSGTRLTVV.

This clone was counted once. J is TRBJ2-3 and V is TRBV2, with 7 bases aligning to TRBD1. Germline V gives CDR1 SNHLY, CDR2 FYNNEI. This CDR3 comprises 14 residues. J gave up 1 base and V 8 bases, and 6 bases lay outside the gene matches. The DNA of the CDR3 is TGTGCCAGCGGAAGGGGGCTCGGCACAGATACGCAGTATTTT. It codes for CASGRGLGTDTQYF.

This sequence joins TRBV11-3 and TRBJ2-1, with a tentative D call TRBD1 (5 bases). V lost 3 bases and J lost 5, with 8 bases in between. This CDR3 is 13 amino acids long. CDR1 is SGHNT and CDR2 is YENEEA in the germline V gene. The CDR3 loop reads CASSLDTNNEQFF. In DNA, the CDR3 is TGTGCCAGCAGCTTGGACACGAACAATGAGCAGTTCTTC.

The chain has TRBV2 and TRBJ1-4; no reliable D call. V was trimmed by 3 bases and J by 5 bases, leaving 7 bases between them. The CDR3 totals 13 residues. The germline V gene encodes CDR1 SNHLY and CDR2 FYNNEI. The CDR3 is CASSDLQNEKLFF. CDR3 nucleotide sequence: TGTGCCAGCAGTGATTTACAGAATGAAAAACTGTTTTTT.

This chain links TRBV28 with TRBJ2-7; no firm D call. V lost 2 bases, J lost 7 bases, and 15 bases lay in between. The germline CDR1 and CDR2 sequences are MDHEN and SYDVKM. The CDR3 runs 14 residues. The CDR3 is CASSLARLVSEQYF. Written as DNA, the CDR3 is TGTGCCAGCAGTTTAGCGAGACTGGTCTCTGAGCAGTACTTC.

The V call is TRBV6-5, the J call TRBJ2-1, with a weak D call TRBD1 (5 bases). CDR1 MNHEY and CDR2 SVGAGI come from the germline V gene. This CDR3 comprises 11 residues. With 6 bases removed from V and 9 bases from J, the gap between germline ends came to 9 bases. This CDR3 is CASRGLGEQFF. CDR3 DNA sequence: TGTGCCAGCAGGGGGCTCGGTGAGCAGTTCTTC.

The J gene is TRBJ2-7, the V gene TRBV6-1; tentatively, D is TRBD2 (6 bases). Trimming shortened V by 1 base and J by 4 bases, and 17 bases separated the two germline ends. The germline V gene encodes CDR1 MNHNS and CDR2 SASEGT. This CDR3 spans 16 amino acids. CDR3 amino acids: CASSEGSGVRGYEQYF. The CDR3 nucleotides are TGTGCCAGCAGTGAAGGGTCGGGGGTACGGGGGTACGAGCAGTACTTC.

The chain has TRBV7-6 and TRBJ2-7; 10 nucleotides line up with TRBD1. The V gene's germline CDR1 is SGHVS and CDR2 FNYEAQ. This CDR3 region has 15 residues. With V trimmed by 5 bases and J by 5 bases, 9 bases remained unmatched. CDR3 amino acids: CASSTWDRGSHEQYF. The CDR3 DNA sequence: TGTGCCAGCAGCACCTGGGACAGGGGATCCCACGAGCAGTACTTC.

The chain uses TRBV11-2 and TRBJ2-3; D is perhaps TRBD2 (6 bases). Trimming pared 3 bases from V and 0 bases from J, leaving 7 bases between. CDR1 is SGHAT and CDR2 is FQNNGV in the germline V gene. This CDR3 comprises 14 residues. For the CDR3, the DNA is TGTGCCAGCAGCTTTGGGGGGAGCACAGATACGCAGTATTTT. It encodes CASSFGGSTDTQYF.

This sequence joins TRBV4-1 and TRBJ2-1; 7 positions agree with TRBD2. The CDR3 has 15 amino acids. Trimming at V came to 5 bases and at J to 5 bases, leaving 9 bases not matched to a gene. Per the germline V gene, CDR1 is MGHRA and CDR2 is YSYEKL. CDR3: CASSTRTSLDNEQFF. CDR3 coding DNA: TGCGCCAGCAGCACACGGACTAGTCTCGACAATGAGCAGTTCTTC.

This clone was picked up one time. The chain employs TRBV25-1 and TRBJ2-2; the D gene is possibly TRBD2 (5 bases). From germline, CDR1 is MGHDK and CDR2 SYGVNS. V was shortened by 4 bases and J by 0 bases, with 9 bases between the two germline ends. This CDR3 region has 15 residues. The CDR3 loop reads CASSVAGANTGELFF. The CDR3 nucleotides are TGTGCCAGCAGTGTCGCGGGCGCGAACACCGGGGAGCTGTTTTTT.

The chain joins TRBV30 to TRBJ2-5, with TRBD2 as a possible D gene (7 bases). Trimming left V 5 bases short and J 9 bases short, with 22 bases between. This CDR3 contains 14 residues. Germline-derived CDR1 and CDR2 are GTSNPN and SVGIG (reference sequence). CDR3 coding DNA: TGTGCCTGGCGGGGAGGGGGGCTCCCAGGGGCCCAGTACTTC. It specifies CAWRGGGLPGAQYF.

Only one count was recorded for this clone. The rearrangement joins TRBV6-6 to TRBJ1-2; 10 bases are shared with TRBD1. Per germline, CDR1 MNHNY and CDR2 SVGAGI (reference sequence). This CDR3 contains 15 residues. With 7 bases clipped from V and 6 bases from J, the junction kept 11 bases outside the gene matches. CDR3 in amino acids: CASNSKMDRGNGYTF. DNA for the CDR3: TGTGCCAGCAATTCGAAAATGGACAGGGGGAATGGCTACACCTTC.

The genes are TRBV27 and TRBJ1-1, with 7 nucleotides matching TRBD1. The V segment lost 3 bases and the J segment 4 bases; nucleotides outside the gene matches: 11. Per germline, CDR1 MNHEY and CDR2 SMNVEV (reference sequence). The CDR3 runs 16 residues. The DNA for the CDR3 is TGTGCCAGCAGTTTTGGGTTCGACAGGGTTCCCACTGAAGCTTTCTTT. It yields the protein CASSFGFDRVPTEAFF.

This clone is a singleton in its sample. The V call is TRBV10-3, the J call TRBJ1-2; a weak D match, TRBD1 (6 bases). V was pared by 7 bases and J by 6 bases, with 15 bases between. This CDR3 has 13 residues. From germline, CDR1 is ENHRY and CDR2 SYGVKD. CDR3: CAITSQGGDGYTF. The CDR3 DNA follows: TGTGCCATCACAAGTCAAGGGGGTGATGGCTACACCTTC.

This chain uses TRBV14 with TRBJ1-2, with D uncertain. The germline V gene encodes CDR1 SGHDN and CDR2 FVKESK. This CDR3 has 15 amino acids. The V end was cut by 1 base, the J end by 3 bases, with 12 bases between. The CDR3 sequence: CASSQGPGTYYGYTF. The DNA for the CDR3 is TGTGCCAGCAGCCAAGGCCCGGGAACCTACTATGGCTACACCTTC.